This record looks at one T cell receptor (beta chain) sequence and its context. Its antigen is as yet unknown. J lost 0 bases, V lost 6 bases, and 2 bases had no gene match. This CDR3 has 14 amino acids. The cDNA was synthesized by means of template-switch 5'RACE, which was carried out with 10-nucleotide random UMIs. MiXCR was run by TCRdb on the 5' RACE reads, yielding one entry per CDR3 protein. The table lists about 79,000 distinct CDR3 sequences, approximately 14% of them singletons. The data belong to a study of neurological immune-mediated disorders. Study results and limitations: None of the CDR3 amino acid sequences of expanded clones were shared across subjects, and this suggested private repertoires in all groups. The level of TCR clonal expansion was highest in patients with HTLV-1-associated myelopathy and lowest in multiple sclerosis, where it fell below the level seen in healthy controls.

V usage is TRBV12-3 or TRBV12-4 and J usage is TRBJ1-3, with 7 bases matching TRBD1. The clonotype was recovered from a woman in her fifties or sixties in good health. The specimen was PBMCs. The CDR3 DNA is TGTGCCAGCAGGGCAGGGGGCTCTGGAAACACCATATATTTT. It encodes CASRAGGSGNTIYF.